One sample yielded the 13 T cell receptor beta chains listed below, sequenced in a study of blood T cell repertoires in COVID-19. Profiling relied on immunoSEQ multiplex PCR, and the TCRdb table lists in-frame clones only, not all of them. The sample contains 90,000 to 120,000 clones, approximately 89% of which appear only once. Sequenced input: peripheral blood. The receptors were gathered from a man aged 60 to 69 with acute or convalescent COVID-19.

The rearrangement uses TRBV7-2 and TRBJ1-5, with D perhaps matching TRBD1 (6 bases). The germline V and J ends were trimmed by 6 bases and 1 base, with 13 bases remaining between them. The CDR3 totals 15 residues. Germline V lookup: CDR1 SGHTA, CDR2 FQGNSA. The CDR3 sequence is CASSPRDTSNQPQHF. CDR3 in DNA: TGTGCCAGCAGTCCCCGGGACACCAGCAATCAGCCCCAGCATTTT.

Comment on this clone: The sample contains more than one DNA sequence encoding this CDR3. The V and J genes are TRBV12-3 or TRBV12-4 and TRBJ2-5; D is perhaps TRBD1 (5 bases). V was shortened by 3 bases and J by 1 base, with 6 bases between the two germline ends. The CDR3 is 13 residues long. In nucleotides, the CDR3 is TGTGCCAGCAGTTTCAGGGTCCAAGAGACCCAGTACTTC. Translated: CASSFRVQETQYF.

The rearrangement uses TRBV19 and TRBJ2-3; TRBD1 matches at 7 bases. CDR1 is LNHDA and CDR2 is SQIVND in the germline V gene (reference sequence). V lost 4 bases, J lost 4 bases, and 14 bases stayed unmatched. This CDR3 is 17 amino acids long. CDR3 residues: CASSTFIRQGGPDTQYF. The CDR3 DNA reads as TGTGCCAGTAGTACCTTTATACGACAGGGCGGTCCAGATACGCAGTATTTT.

V usage is TRBV6-5 and J usage is TRBJ1-1, with 7 bases matching TRBD1. Germline trimming cut 6 bases from V and 1 base from J; bases unmatched to any gene: 5. The CDR3 runs to 14 residues. Germline V gene lookup returns CDR1 MNHEY and CDR2 SVGAGI. The chain's CDR3 is CASSETGKNTEAFF. The CDR3 DNA reads as TGTGCCAGCAGCGAGACAGGGAAGAACACTGAAGCTTTCTTT.

This clone was counted once. The rearrangement joins TRBV19 to TRBJ1-5; 11 nucleotides align to TRBD1. The CDR3 length is 19 residues. Germline lookup yields CDR1 LNHDA and CDR2 SQIVND (reference sequence). V was pared by 7 bases and J by 4 bases, with 18 bases of the junction left unmatched. The CDR3 bases are TGTGCCAGTACAAGGCGGGCGCGGGACAGGGGGTTTGGGAATCAGCCCCAGCATTTT. Amino acids: CASTRRARDRGFGNQPQHF.

The chain recombines TRBV10-1 with TRBJ2-1; 8 bases map to TRBD1. This CDR3 region has 12 residues. Germline V gene lookup returns CDR1 WNHNN and CDR2 SYGVQD (reference sequence). The J segment lost 15 bases and the V segment lost 6 bases, leaving 10 bases of the junction unmatched. DNA of the CDR3: TGCGCCAGCAGCCAGAGTACAGGGGGTCGGTTCTTC. As protein: CASSQSTGGRFF.

The V and J genes are TRBV7-8 and TRBJ1-5; the match to TRBD1 covers 8 bases. In germline, CDR1 is SGHVS, CDR2 FQNEAQ. The CDR3 is made up of 19 amino acids. J gave up 2 bases and V 1 base, and 13 bases lay outside the gene matches. As DNA, the CDR3 is TGTGCCAGCAGCTTAGAAGGACAGGGCTTTCTCAAAGGCAATCAGCCCCAGCATTTT. This sequence encodes CASSLEGQGFLKGNQPQHF. Filled out from reference TRBV7-8 and TRBJ1-5, the complete variable domain reads GAGVSQSPRYKVAKRGQDVALRCDPISGHVSLFWYQQALGQGPEFLTYFQNEAQLDKSGLPSDRFFAERPEGSVSTLKIQRTQQEDSAVYLCASSLEGQGFLKGNQPQHFGDGTRLSIL.

This clone was seen a few times. The V gene is TRBV7-3, the J gene TRBJ2-1, with 11 bases fitting TRBD2. This CDR3 is built from 16 residues. Germline CDR1 is SGHTA and CDR2 is FQGTGA. V lost 5 bases to trimming and J lost 0 bases; unmatched junction nucleotides: 3. The DNA for the CDR3 is TGTGCCAGCAGCCTAGCGGGAGGTCTCTCCTACAATGAGCAGTTCTTC. Translating gives CASSLAGGLSYNEQFF.

The J gene is TRBJ2-7, the V gene TRBV30, with TRBD1 as a possible D gene (5 bases). CDR1 and CDR2 from the germline V gene are GTSNPN and SVGIG (reference sequence). V lost 5 bases and J 8 bases, leaving 13 bases between the germline ends. The CDR3 loop spans 11 amino acids. This CDR3 reads CAWFTVDKQYF. The CDR3 coding sequence is TGTGCCTGGTTTACAGTGGACAAGCAGTACTTC.

This clone occurred once. The chain is built from TRBV24-1 and TRBJ2-6; D perhaps matches TRBD1 (6 bases). From germline, CDR1 is KGHDR and CDR2 SFDVKD. V lost 5 bases and J lost 0, with 13 bases in between. The length of the CDR3 is 17 residues. CDR3 residues: CATSAPTGSSGANVLTF. In DNA form, the CDR3 reads TGTGCCACCAGTGCCCCGACAGGAAGCTCTGGGGCCAACGTCCTGACTTTC.

The chain couples TRBV5-1 to TRBJ1-4; D possibly corresponds to TRBD1 (5 bases). Trimming shortened V by 0 bases and J by 14 bases, and 14 bases separated the two germline ends. This CDR3 region has 13 residues. Germline loops: CDR1 SGHRS, CDR2 YFSETQ. The CDR3 protein is CASSLDGALGLFF. The CDR3 DNA is TGCGCCAGCAGCTTGGATGGGGCGCTAGGGCTGTTTTTT.

The V and J genes are TRBV28 and TRBJ1-2; 8 bases align to TRBD1. After removal of 7 bases from V and 6 bases from J, the junction contained 7 bases not matched to a gene. CDR3 length: 13 residues. Germline lookup yields CDR1 MDHEN and CDR2 SYDVKM. CDR3: CASKPGQVNGYTF. As DNA, the CDR3 is TGTGCCAGCAAACCGGGACAGGTGAATGGCTACACCTTC.

The chain links TRBV10-1 to TRBJ2-1; 9 bases map to TRBD1. J lost 8 bases, V lost 6 bases, and 8 bases had no gene match. Germline V gene lookup returns CDR1 WNHNN and CDR2 SYGVQD (reference sequence). This CDR3 is built from 14 residues. CDR3 sequence (DNA): TGCGCCAGCAGCGGGACAGGGAATTTCGATGAGCAGTTCTTC. Translation gives CASSGTGNFDEQFF.